Listed here are 18 T cell receptor beta chains from one sample, sequenced in a study of shared clonotypes between healthy human individuals. The repertoire was sequenced with immunoSEQ multiplex PCR; TCRdb's copy has only in-frame clones and lacks some. The table records approximately 2.3 million clones, just over 90% of them present only once. Sequenced input: naive CD4+ T cells from PBMCs. The subset: CD45RA+ positively selected. The source is a man between 18 and 35 years old in good health. Some clones in this sample may be carry-over from other donors' samples.

This chain links TRBV1 with TRBJ2-7; the table names TRBD1, a call not compared with the DNA. TRBV1 is tagged as a pseudogene. This CDR3 region has 13 residues. The CDR3 nucleotides read TGCACCAGCGGATGGACAGGGCCCTACGAGCAGTACTTC. Translated: CTSGWTGPYEQYF.

V gene TRBV7-2 combines with J gene TRBJ1-2; D perhaps matches TRBD1 (6 bases). Trimming left V 5 bases short and J 3 bases short, with 10 bases between. The germline V gene has CDR1 SGHTA and CDR2 FQGNSA. The CDR3 is made up of 13 amino acids. CDR3 bases: TGTGCCAGCAGCCCCGGGACACACTATGGCTACACCTTC. This translates into CASSPGTHYGYTF. The whole variable domain, filled in from reference TRBV7-2 and TRBJ1-2, reads GAGVSQSPSNKVTEKGKDVELRCDPISGHTALYWYRQSLGQGLEFLIYFQGNSAPDKSGLPSDRFSAERTGGSVSTLTIQRTQQEDSAVYLCASSPGTHYGYTFGSGTRLTVV.

The chain joins TRBV9 to TRBJ2-5, with 8 bases fitting TRBD1. The length of the CDR3 is 14 residues. The germline V gene encodes CDR1 SGDLS and CDR2 YYNGEE. The V and J ends lost 4 bases and 5 bases, in that order; junction bases with no gene match: 7. This CDR3 reads CASSLDRARETQYF. Written as DNA, the CDR3 is TGTGCCAGCAGCCTGGACAGGGCCCGTGAGACCCAGTACTTC.

The chain is built from TRBV28 and TRBJ1-2, with D possibly TRBD1 on 5 matching bases. The V gene's germline CDR1 is MDHEN and CDR2 SYDVKM. This CDR3 has 19 residues. The germline V and J ends were trimmed by 2 bases and 0 bases, with 22 bases remaining between them. In nucleotides, the CDR3 is TGTGCCAGCAGTTTAGGGGGTCCGTATTCGGGGGTGTCTAACTATGGCTACACCTTC. This gives the protein CASSLGGPYSGVSNYGYTF.

This clone was observed a handful of times. The chain joins TRBV29-1 to TRBJ1-2; D is uncertain. Deletions cut 8 bases from V and 4 bases from J, with 14 bases between. Germline CDR1 SQVTM, CDR2 ANQGSEA. The CDR3 sequence is 12 residues long. In nucleotides, the CDR3 is TGCAGCTTCGGGGAGGGCGGCTATGGCTACACCTTC. Its protein is CSFGEGGYGYTF.

This chain connects TRBV9 to TRBJ1-1; D unresolved. The V end lost 1 base, the J end lost 4 bases, and 8 bases lay between the germline ends. CDR3 length: 13 residues. Germline V gene sequence: CDR1 SGDLS, CDR2 YYNGEE. The CDR3 coding sequence is TGTGCCAGCAGCGTACGTCCCACCACTGAAGCTTTCTTT. It translates to CASSVRPTTEAFF.

The rearrangement links TRBV7-3 to TRBJ2-3; TRBD2 matches 7 bases. The CDR3 runs 17 residues. Germline loops: CDR1 SGHTA, CDR2 FQGTGA. V trimming: 4 bases; J trimming: 6 bases; junction bases outside the gene matches: 16. CDR3 bases: TGTGCCAGCAGCTCCCCCATGGGAGCGGGGCACCCGGATACGCAGTATTTT. This encodes CASSSPMGAGHPDTQYF.

The V and J genes are TRBV7-2 and TRBJ2-1; unclear D gene. The CDR3 is 13 amino acids. The V end lost 1 base, the J end lost 5 bases, and 6 bases lay between the germline ends. CDR1 is SGHTA and CDR2 is FQGNSA in the germline V gene. CDR3 protein: CASSLVGNNEQFF. The CDR3 DNA reads TGTGCCAGCAGCTTAGTTGGTAACAATGAGCAGTTCTTC. Supplemented by reference TRBV7-2 and TRBJ2-1, the full variable domain reads GAGVSQSPSNKVTEKGKDVELRCDPISGHTALYWYRQSLGQGLEFLIYFQGNSAPDKSGLPSDRFSAERTGGSVSTLTIQRTQQEDSAVYLCASSLVGNNEQFFGPGTRLTVL.

This chain links TRBV19 with TRBJ1-5; weak D call: TRBD1 (6 bases). CDR3 size: 12 residues. The V gene's germline CDR1 is LNHDA and CDR2 SQIVND (reference sequence). V gave up 7 bases and J gave up 9 bases, with 13 bases separating them. In nucleotides, the CDR3 is TGTGCCAGTAAAGGGGGGAGCGGGCCCCAGCATTTT. Amino acids: CASKGGSGPQHF. The whole variable domain, remainder taken from reference TRBV19 and TRBJ1-5, is DGGITQSPKYLFRKEGQNVTLSCEQNLNHDAMYWYRQDPGQGLRLIYYSQIVNDFQKGDIAEGYSVSREKKESFPLTVTSAQKNPTAFYLCASKGGSGPQHFGDGTRLSIL.

CDR3 in amino acids: CATSAPLAGGVNEQFF. In nucleotides, the CDR3 is TGTGCCACCAGCGCCCCACTAGCGGGAGGGGTCAATGAGCAGTTCTTC. V usage is TRBV15 and J usage is TRBJ2-1, with 13 bases matching TRBD2. Germline-derived CDR1 and CDR2 are LNHNV and YYDKDF (reference sequence). The CDR3 consists of 16 residues. With 5 bases clipped from V and 6 bases from J, the junction kept 7 bases outside the gene matches.

The gene calls are TRBV7-8 and TRBJ2-3; D is unclear. The V end was cut by 4 bases, the J end by 8 bases, with 25 bases between. The CDR3 consists of 17 residues. Germline V CDR1 and CDR2: SGHVS, FQNEAQ. The CDR3 coding sequence is TGTGCCAGCAGCTATACCCCTGGCAGAAGACCACCCAGTACGCAGTATTTT. This translates into CASSYTPGRRPPSTQYF.

The chain couples TRBV27 to TRBJ2-2, with D perhaps matching TRBD1 or TRBD2 (5 bases each). V was shortened by 3 bases and J by 4 bases, with 15 bases between the two germline ends. Looked up from germline, CDR1 is MNHEY and CDR2 is SMNVEV (reference sequence). CDR3 size: 16 residues. For the CDR3, the DNA is TGTGCCAGCAGTTTCCGGGGCAGGTGGGCCACCGGGGAGCTGTTTTTT. Protein product: CASSFRGRWATGELFF.

The rearrangement links TRBV7-2 to TRBJ2-7, with D maybe TRBD1 (5 bases). CDR1 and CDR2 from the germline V gene are SGHTA and FQGNSA. This CDR3 comprises 15 residues. V was cut by 1 base and J by 6 bases, with 16 bases left in between. CDR3 residues: CASSLVMWGAGEQYF. The CDR3 bases are TGTGCCAGCAGCTTAGTCATGTGGGGCGCAGGCGAGCAGTACTTC.

As DNA, the CDR3 is TGCGCCAGCAGCTTTATCCTATCCCCCCAGAAGCAGTACTTC. It codes for CASSFILSPQKQYF. The chain recombines TRBV4-1 with TRBJ2-7; D call uncertain. Germline V CDR1 and CDR2: MGHRA, YSYEKL. The V end lost 5 bases, the J end lost 8 bases, and 19 bases lay between the germline ends. The CDR3 runs 14 residues.

This rearrangement joins TRBV25-1 to TRBJ2-1; D is possibly TRBD1 or TRBD2 (6 bases each). V was clipped by 5 bases and J by 10 bases, with 21 bases between them. Germline V gene data show CDR1 as MGHDK and CDR2 as SYGVNS. This CDR3 has 15 residues. In nucleotides, the CDR3 is TGTGCCAGCAGTAGGGGTTCTGGGGGGCAGAAGGAGCAGTTCTTC. As protein: CASSRGSGGQKEQFF. Looking up the rest from reference TRBV25-1 and TRBJ2-1 gives the full variable domain: EADIYQTPRYLVIGTGKKITLECSQTMGHDKMYWYQQDPGMELHLIHYSYGVNSTEKGDLSSESTVSRIRTEHFPLTLESARPSHTSQYLCASSRGSGGQKEQFFGPGTRLTVL.

This chain uses TRBV28 with TRBJ2-2; D is possibly TRBD1 (7 bases). The germline CDR1 and CDR2 sequences are MDHEN and SYDVKM. This CDR3 is 16 amino acids long. V was clipped by 3 bases and J by 4 bases, with 15 bases between them. In nucleotides, the CDR3 is TGTGCCAGCAGTTTTCAGGGGGGCGGTTTCACCGGGGAGCTGTTTTTT. Amino acid sequence: CASSFQGGGFTGELFF.

J is TRBJ1-2 and V is TRBV4-3; D ambiguous. The V end was cut by 4 bases, the J end by 3 bases, with 15 bases between. Germline values: CDR1 LGHNA, CDR2 YSLEER. CDR3 length: 15 residues. CDR3 protein: CASSRGERRDYGYTF. The CDR3 DNA sequence: TGCGCCAGCAGCCGGGGAGAAAGGAGGGACTATGGCTACACCTTC.

With respect to this clone: This sample includes further DNA sequences coding for the same CDR3. The rearrangement uses TRBV28 and TRBJ2-7, with a tentative D call TRBD1 (6 bases). The CDR3 sequence is 13 residues long. V lost 2 bases, J lost 3 bases, and 8 bases lay in between. The germline V gene encodes CDR1 MDHEN and CDR2 SYDVKM. The CDR3 loop reads CASSLGTNYEQYF. Here the CDR3 DNA reads TGTGCCAGCAGTTTAGGGACAAACTACGAGCAGTACTTC.